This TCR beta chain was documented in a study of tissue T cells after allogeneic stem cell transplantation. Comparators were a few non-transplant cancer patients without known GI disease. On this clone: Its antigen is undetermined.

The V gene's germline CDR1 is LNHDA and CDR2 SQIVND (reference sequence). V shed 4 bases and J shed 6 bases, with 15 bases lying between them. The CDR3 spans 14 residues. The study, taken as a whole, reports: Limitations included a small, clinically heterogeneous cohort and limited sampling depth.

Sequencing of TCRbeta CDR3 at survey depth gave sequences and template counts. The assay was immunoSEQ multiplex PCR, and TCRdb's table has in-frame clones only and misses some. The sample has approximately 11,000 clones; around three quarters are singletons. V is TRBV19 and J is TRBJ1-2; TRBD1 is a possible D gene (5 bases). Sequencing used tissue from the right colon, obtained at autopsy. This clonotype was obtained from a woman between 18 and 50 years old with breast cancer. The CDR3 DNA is TGTGCCAGTAGTAACCACCTTGGAGGGGATGGCTACACCTTC. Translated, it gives CASSNHLGGDGYTF.